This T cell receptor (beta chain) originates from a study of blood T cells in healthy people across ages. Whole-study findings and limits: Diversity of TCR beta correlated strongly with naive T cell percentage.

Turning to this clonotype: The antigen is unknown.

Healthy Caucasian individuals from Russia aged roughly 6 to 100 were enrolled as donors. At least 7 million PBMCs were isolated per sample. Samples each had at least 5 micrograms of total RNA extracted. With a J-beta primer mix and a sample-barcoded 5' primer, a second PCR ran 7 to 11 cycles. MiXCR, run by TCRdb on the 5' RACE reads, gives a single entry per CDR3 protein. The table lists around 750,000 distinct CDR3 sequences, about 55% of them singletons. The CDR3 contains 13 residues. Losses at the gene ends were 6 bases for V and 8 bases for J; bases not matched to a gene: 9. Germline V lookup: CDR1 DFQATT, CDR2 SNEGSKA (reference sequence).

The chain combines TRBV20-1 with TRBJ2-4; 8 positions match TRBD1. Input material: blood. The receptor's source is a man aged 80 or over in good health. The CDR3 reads CSAGRDRMDIQYF. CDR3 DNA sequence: TGCAGTGCGGGCCGGGACAGGATGGACATTCAGTACTTC.